This is a list of T cell receptor beta chains from one sample in a study of T-cell reconstitution after alpha-beta-depleted transplantation in children. One entry per CDR3 protein results from TCRdb running MiXCR on the PCR reads. The top ten clones hold less than 5% of a sample with some 590,000 distinct CDR3 sequences, about 10% of them seen once. Specimen: PBMCs from the stem cell graft donor, collected from the stem cell graft. These receptors all come from a human donor who donated a stem cell graft to a child with acute myeloid leukemia. Each CDR3 is given with its conserved first and last residue. The D gene is left open where the match is weak. Size is stated for part of the rows, as once, few or many counts, or as a class when the clone is expanded.

TRBJ2-6 | many | NA | TRBV7-9 | 19 | CASSLVPGEGVGGANVLTF | TGTGCCAGCAGCTTAGTGCCTGGTGAGGGGGTAGGGGGGGCCAACGTCCTGACTTTC
TRBJ2-7 | few | NA | TRBV2 | 13 | CASSEITVDEQYF | TGTGCCAGCAGTGAAATCACCGTTGACGAGCAGTACTTC
TRBJ2-3 | NA | TRBD2 | TRBV18 | 14 | CASSPRREADTQYF | TGTGCCAGCTCACCAAGGCGGGAGGCAGATACGCAGTATTTT
TRBJ2-6 | few | NA | TRBV5-1 | 16 | CASSWAIGSGANVLTF | TGCGCCAGCAGCTGGGCCATCGGCTCTGGGGCCAACGTCCTGACTTTC
TRBJ2-5 | NA | NA | TRBV27 | 13 | CASSKWNSWTQYF | TGTGCCAGCAGTAAATGGAACAGTTGGACCCAGTACTTC
TRBJ1-1 | few | NA | TRBV6-5 | 13 | CASSSGENTEAFF | TGTGCCAGCAGTTCGGGGGAAAACACTGAAGCTTTCTTT
TRBJ1-1 | NA | TRBD1 | TRBV15 | 14 | CATSREQGGTEAFF | TGTGCCACCAGCAGGGAACAGGGGGGGACTGAAGCTTTCTTT
TRBJ2-4 | few | TRBD2 | TRBV11-1 | 17 | CASSVSGTSGSRNIQYF | TGTGCCAGCAGCGTATCAGGGACTAGCGGGAGTAGGAACATTCAGTACTTC
TRBJ2-2 | few | NA | TRBV11-2 | 16 | CASSLAGATYTGELFF | TGTGCCAGCAGCTTAGCCGGGGCCACCTACACCGGGGAGCTGTTTTTT
TRBJ2-7 | many | TRBD2 | TRBV5-1 | 16 | CASSLGSLAGTYEQYF | TGCGCCAGCAGCTTGGGTAGCCTAGCGGGAACCTACGAGCAGTACTTC
TRBJ2-5 | many | NA | TRBV5-1 | 12 | CASGQTQETQYF | TGCGCCAGCGGACAGACTCAAGAGACCCAGTACTTC
TRBJ1-2 | few | NA | TRBV29-1 | 13 | CSVNEQPNYGYTF | TGCAGCGTTAACGAACAGCCTAACTATGGCTACACCTTC